This entry features one T cell receptor (beta chain) sequence. What it binds is unknown. V trimming: 6 bases; J trimming: 2 bases; junction bases outside the gene matches: 15. The CDR3 runs 17 residues. The germline V gene encodes CDR1 DFQATT and CDR2 SNEGSKA (reference sequence). The sample belongs to a study of CD8 T cells in ankylosing spondylitis. The study, taken as a whole, reports: What seemed typical of ankylosing spondylitis blood was a TCR beta motif built from eight highly homologous variants. As reported, disease-linked clones showed significant enrichment in matched ankylosing spondylitis synovial fluid.

TCRdb independently ran MiXCR on the 5' RACE reads; one entry per CDR3 protein. The sample carries over 700,000 distinct CDR3 sequences, about 20% recorded once. The gene calls are TRBV20-1 and TRBJ1-5, with TRBD1 matching over 8 bases. The clonotype comes from a male donor with ankylosing spondylitis. The sample taken for sequencing was blood, either unsorted or a sorted T cell fraction (not recorded which). The CDR3 DNA follows: TGCAGTGCGCGTGGGACAGGAGGGGGGAAAGGCAATCAGCCCCAGCATTTT. It yields the protein CSARGTGGGKGNQPQHF.